This T cell receptor beta chain was retrieved from a study of blood T cell repertoires in COVID-19. Background on the study: The samples span acute and convalescent COVID-19 from the United States, Italy and Spain. From T cells, B-cell-depleted T cells, or PBMCs came the material, which was cDNA or gDNA.

V dropped 5 bases and J dropped 5 bases, with 13 bases sitting between them. The length of the CDR3 is 13 residues. Germline lookup yields CDR1 SSHAT and CDR2 FNYEAQ (reference sequence). Authors' methods: How many nucleated cells were present was estimated from reference gene primer amplification. The method was immunoSEQ multiplex PCR; TCRdb's version includes in-frame clones alone and lacks a portion of them. V and J calls plus clone size are reproduced from that table; the DNA served to infer D and trimming. There are around 120,000 clones in the sample; over 85% occur only once, and around 3.8% lies in the top ten.

The receptor's source is a man aged 45 to 65 with active COVID-19. Sequenced input: peripheral blood. The V gene is TRBV7-7, the J gene TRBJ2-7; weak D call: TRBD2 (5 bases). The CDR3 sequence is CASSPRAGDEQYF. The CDR3 bases are TGTGCCAGCAGCCCCCGGGCGGGCGACGAGCAGTACTTC.